Listed below are T cell receptor beta chains from one sample, sequenced in a study of T cell responses to AZD1222 COVID-19 vaccine. The assay was immunoSEQ multiplex PCR, and TCRdb's table has in-frame clones only and misses some. The sample yields over 60,000 clones, around 87% seen once. The sample in question was peripheral blood, obtained on day 0 of AZD1222 vaccination. The receptors derive from an adult in good health. CDR3s include the opening cysteine and the closing phenylalanine or tryptophan. A D gene is named only where the DNA matches it firmly. Some rows have no size entry. The others give once, few or many, or a class for an expanded clone.

j_gene: TRBJ2-3; d_gene: .; v_gene: TRBV27; abundance: .; CDR3aa: CASSSGGGPLSRGITDTQYF; CDR3nt: TGTGCCAGCAGTTCAGGGGGTGGTCCGTTATCGCGGGGGATCACAGATACGCAGTATTTT
j_gene: TRBJ1-2; d_gene: TRBD1; v_gene: TRBV4-3; abundance: .; CDR3aa: CASSQVRTGGGYTF; CDR3nt: TGCGCCAGCAGCCAAGTACGAACAGGGGGGGGCTACACCTTC
j_gene: TRBJ2-3; d_gene: .; v_gene: TRBV10-3; abundance: .; CDR3aa: CAIRGTADTQYF; CDR3nt: TGTGCCATCAGGGGGACCGCAGATACGCAGTATTTT
j_gene: TRBJ2-3; d_gene: TRBD2; v_gene: TRBV30; abundance: .; CDR3aa: CAWSVPLGLAGNTQYF; CDR3nt: TGTGCCTGGAGTGTTCCGCTTGGGCTAGCGGGGAATACGCAGTATTTT
j_gene: TRBJ2-2; d_gene: TRBD1; v_gene: TRBV2; abundance: .; CDR3aa: CASSETGQGTGELFF; CDR3nt: TGTGCCAGCAGTGAAACAGGACAGGGGACCGGGGAGCTGTTTTTT
j_gene: TRBJ1-4; d_gene: .; v_gene: TRBV19; abundance: .; CDR3aa: CASRSPRSTNEKLFF; CDR3nt: TGTGCCAGTAGGTCCCCCAGATCAACTAATGAAAAACTGTTTTTT
j_gene: TRBJ2-5; d_gene: .; v_gene: TRBV3-1/TRBV3-2; abundance: .; CDR3aa: CASSQVTREETQYF; CDR3nt: TGTGCCAGCAGCCAAGTGACTAGAGAGGAGACCCAGTACTTC
j_gene: TRBJ1-4; d_gene: .; v_gene: TRBV25-1; abundance: .; CDR3aa: CASSPWGRRNEKLFF; CDR3nt: TGTGCCAGCAGTCCGTGGGGGAGAAGAAATGAAAAACTGTTTTTT
j_gene: TRBJ2-1; d_gene: TRBD2; v_gene: TRBV7-9; abundance: .; CDR3aa: CASSELAGGGLVQFF; CDR3nt: TGTGCCAGCAGCGAACTAGCGGGCGGGGGACTTGTGCAGTTCTTC
j_gene: TRBJ1-2; d_gene: .; v_gene: TRBV9; abundance: .; CDR3aa: CASSPQTSSKYGYTF; CDR3nt: TGTGCCAGCAGCCCCCAGACCAGTTCTAAGTATGGCTACACCTTC
j_gene: TRBJ1-6; d_gene: .; v_gene: TRBV7-9; abundance: once; CDR3aa: CASSLGPDSSYNSPLHF; CDR3nt: TGTGCCAGCAGCTTAGGTCCCGACAGCTCCTATAATTCACCCCTCCACTTT
j_gene: TRBJ2-1; d_gene: TRBD1; v_gene: TRBV10-2; abundance: .; CDR3aa: CASVGTGPYNEQFF; CDR3nt: TGCGCCAGCGTGGGGACAGGGCCCTACAATGAGCAGTTCTTC
j_gene: TRBJ1-1; d_gene: .; v_gene: TRBV7-9; abundance: .; CDR3aa: CASSLGRTDTEAFF; CDR3nt: TGTGCCAGCAGCTTAGGTAGGACGGACACTGAAGCTTTCTTT
j_gene: TRBJ1-6; d_gene: TRBD1; v_gene: TRBV30; abundance: .; CDR3aa: CAWTRGQNNSPLHF; CDR3nt: TGTGCCTGGACGAGGGGACAGAACAATTCACCCCTCCACTTT
j_gene: TRBJ2-3; d_gene: .; v_gene: TRBV7-8; abundance: .; CDR3aa: CASSRARGTDTQYF; CDR3nt: TGTGCCAGCAGCCGAGCTCGGGGCACAGATACGCAGTATTTT
j_gene: TRBJ1-5; d_gene: .; v_gene: TRBV12-5; abundance: .; CDR3aa: CASGLGQGSNQPQHF; CDR3nt: TGTGCTAGTGGTTTGGGGCAGGGTAGCAATCAGCCCCAGCATTTT
j_gene: TRBJ1-2; d_gene: .; v_gene: TRBV12-5; abundance: .; CDR3aa: CASGLLEAHGYTF; CDR3nt: TGTGCTAGTGGTCTCCTTGAGGCCCATGGCTACACCTTC
j_gene: TRBJ1-5; d_gene: TRBD1; v_gene: TRBV5-6; abundance: .; CDR3aa: CASSSAGGWQPQHF; CDR3nt: TGTGCCAGCAGCAGCGCAGGGGGCTGGCAGCCCCAGCATTTT
j_gene: TRBJ1-5; d_gene: .; v_gene: TRBV10-2; abundance: .; CDR3aa: CASSESGRVDQPQHF; CDR3nt: TGCGCCAGCAGTGAGTCGGGTAGGGTTGATCAGCCCCAGCATTTT
j_gene: TRBJ1-3; d_gene: .; v_gene: TRBV4-3; abundance: .; CDR3aa: CASSQDSSGNTIYF; CDR3nt: TGCGCCAGCAGTCAGGACAGCTCTGGAAACACCATATATTTT
j_gene: TRBJ1-2; d_gene: .; v_gene: TRBV5-1; abundance: .; CDR3aa: CASSLGEGLGGYTF; CDR3nt: TGCGCCAGCAGCCTGGGAGAGGGGCTTGGTGGCTACACCTTC
j_gene: TRBJ2-7; d_gene: TRBD1; v_gene: TRBV11-2; abundance: .; CDR3aa: CASSTTGVYEQYF; CDR3nt: TGTGCCAGCAGCACCACAGGGGTCTACGAGCAGTACTTC
j_gene: TRBJ2-3; d_gene: TRBD1; v_gene: TRBV27; abundance: .; CDR3aa: CASSLSQGAQRIYTDTQYF; CDR3nt: TGTGCCAGCAGTTTAAGTCAGGGGGCGCAACGTATATACACAGATACGCAGTATTTT
j_gene: TRBJ2-7; d_gene: TRBD1; v_gene: TRBV4-1; abundance: .; CDR3aa: CASSQAVPGGIGYEQYF; CDR3nt: TGCGCCAGCAGCCAAGCCGTCCCAGGGGGAATAGGCTACGAGCAGTACTTC
j_gene: TRBJ1-4; d_gene: .; v_gene: TRBV19; abundance: few; CDR3aa: CASSPRGWGYEKLFF; CDR3nt: TGTGCCAGTAGTCCCCGCGGTTGGGGGTACGAAAAACTGTTTTTT
j_gene: TRBJ1-5; d_gene: TRBD1; v_gene: TRBV25-1; abundance: .; CDR3aa: CASSETGISNQPQHF; CDR3nt: TGTGCCAGCAGCGAGACAGGGATTAGCAATCAGCCCCAGCATTTT
j_gene: TRBJ2-1; d_gene: TRBD2; v_gene: TRBV5-1; abundance: few; CDR3aa: CASASGGGYNEQFF; CDR3nt: TGCGCCAGCGCTTCGGGAGGGGGATACAATGAGCAGTTCTTC
j_gene: TRBJ2-1; d_gene: .; v_gene: TRBV2; abundance: .; CDR3aa: CASSESGFEQFF; CDR3nt: TGTGCCAGCAGTGAGTCAGGGTTTGAGCAGTTCTTC
j_gene: TRBJ2-3; d_gene: .; v_gene: TRBV4-3; abundance: .; CDR3aa: CASSLGASTDTQYF; CDR3nt: TGCGCCAGCAGCCTCGGCGCCAGCACAGATACGCAGTATTTT
j_gene: TRBJ2-5; d_gene: .; v_gene: TRBV5-4; abundance: .; CDR3aa: CASSPSRGATETQYF; CDR3nt: TGTGCCAGCAGCCCCTCCCGGGGGGCCACAGAGACCCAGTACTTC
j_gene: TRBJ1-3; d_gene: .; v_gene: TRBV7-3; abundance: .; CDR3aa: CASSLPHRGTIYF; CDR3nt: TGTGCCAGCAGCTTACCCCATAGAGGCACCATATATTTT
j_gene: TRBJ1-4; d_gene: .; v_gene: TRBV4-3; abundance: .; CDR3aa: CASSQVLMLREKLFF; CDR3nt: TGCGCCAGCAGCCAAGTCCTAATGTTGCGGGAAAAACTGTTTTTT
j_gene: TRBJ2-7; d_gene: .; v_gene: TRBV2; abundance: .; CDR3aa: CASSAWTFSYEQYF; CDR3nt: TGTGCCAGCAGTGCCTGGACGTTTTCCTACGAGCAGTACTTC
j_gene: TRBJ2-2; d_gene: .; v_gene: TRBV27; abundance: .; CDR3aa: CASSPGGSAGELFF; CDR3nt: TGTGCCAGCAGTCCGGGGGGCTCGGCCGGGGAGCTGTTTTTT
j_gene: TRBJ2-3; d_gene: TRBD2; v_gene: TRBV15; abundance: .; CDR3aa: CATSKLREGDTQYF; CDR3nt: TGTGCCACCAGCAAATTAAGGGAGGGCGATACGCAGTATTTT
j_gene: TRBJ2-2; d_gene: .; v_gene: TRBV30; abundance: .; CDR3aa: CAWSRFRGGTGELFF; CDR3nt: TGTGCCTGGAGTAGGTTCAGGGGCGGCACCGGGGAGCTGTTTTTT
j_gene: TRBJ2-1; d_gene: TRBD2; v_gene: TRBV27; abundance: .; CDR3aa: CASSKLAGGVSNNEQFF; CDR3nt: TGTGCCAGCAGTAAACTAGCGGGGGGGGTCAGTAACAATGAGCAGTTCTTC
j_gene: TRBJ1-1; d_gene: TRBD1; v_gene: TRBV4-2; abundance: .; CDR3aa: CASSQVIGRNRGTEAFF; CDR3nt: TGTGCCAGCAGCCAAGTTATCGGGAGGAACAGGGGCACTGAAGCTTTCTTT
j_gene: TRBJ1-1; d_gene: .; v_gene: TRBV6-1; abundance: .; CDR3aa: CASSEILGRGGGTEAFF; CDR3nt: TGTGCCAGCAGTGAAATCCTCGGGCGAGGGGGAGGCACTGAAGCTTTCTTT
j_gene: TRBJ2-7; d_gene: TRBD2; v_gene: TRBV5-1; abundance: .; CDR3aa: CASSLVLAGSYEQYF; CDR3nt: TGCGCCAGCAGCTTGGTACTAGCGGGGTCCTACGAGCAGTACTTC
j_gene: TRBJ1-4; d_gene: .; v_gene: TRBV2; abundance: .; CDR3aa: CASTSVGGPGKLFF; CDR3nt: TGTGCCAGCACCAGTGTGGGGGGCCCTGGAAAACTGTTTTTT
j_gene: TRBJ1-1; d_gene: .; v_gene: TRBV7-9; abundance: .; CDR3aa: CASSRRDTEAFF; CDR3nt: TGTGCCAGCAGTCGCCGGGACACTGAAGCTTTCTTT
j_gene: TRBJ1-5; d_gene: .; v_gene: TRBV14; abundance: .; CDR3aa: CASSRIDTNSNQPQHF; CDR3nt: TGTGCCAGCAGCCGAATTGACACCAATAGCAATCAGCCCCAGCATTTT
j_gene: TRBJ1-2; d_gene: .; v_gene: TRBV20-1; abundance: once; CDR3aa: CSASLRELHWHYGYTF; CDR3nt: TGCAGTGCTAGTCTGAGAGAACTCCATTGGCACTATGGCTACACCTTC